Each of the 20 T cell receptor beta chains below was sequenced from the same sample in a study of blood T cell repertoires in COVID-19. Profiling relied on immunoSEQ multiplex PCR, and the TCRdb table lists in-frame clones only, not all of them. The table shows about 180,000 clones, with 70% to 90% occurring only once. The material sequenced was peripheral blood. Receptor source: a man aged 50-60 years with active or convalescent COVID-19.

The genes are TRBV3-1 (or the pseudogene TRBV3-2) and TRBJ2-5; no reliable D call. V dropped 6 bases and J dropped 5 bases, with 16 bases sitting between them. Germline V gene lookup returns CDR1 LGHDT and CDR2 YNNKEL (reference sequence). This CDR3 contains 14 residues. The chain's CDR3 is CASSRSTLGETQYF. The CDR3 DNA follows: TGTGCCAGCAGTCGTAGTACTTTGGGCGAGACCCAGTACTTC.

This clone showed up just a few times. The CDR3 sequence: CATSKQGVGYEQYF. Here the CDR3 DNA reads TGTGCCACCAGCAAACAGGGAGTCGGGTACGAGCAGTACTTC. This rearrangement joins TRBV15 to TRBJ2-7, with a tentative D call TRBD1 (6 bases). V was trimmed by 4 bases and J by 4 bases, leaving 14 bases between them. The germline gives CDR1 LNHNV, CDR2 YYDKDF (reference sequence). This CDR3 has 14 amino acids.

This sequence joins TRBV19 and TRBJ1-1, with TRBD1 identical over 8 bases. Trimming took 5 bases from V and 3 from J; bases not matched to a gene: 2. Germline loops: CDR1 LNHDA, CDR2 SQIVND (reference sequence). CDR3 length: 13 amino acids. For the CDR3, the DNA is TGTGCCAGTAGTCAGGGGGCGGACACTGAAGCTTTCTTT. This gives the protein CASSQGADTEAFF.

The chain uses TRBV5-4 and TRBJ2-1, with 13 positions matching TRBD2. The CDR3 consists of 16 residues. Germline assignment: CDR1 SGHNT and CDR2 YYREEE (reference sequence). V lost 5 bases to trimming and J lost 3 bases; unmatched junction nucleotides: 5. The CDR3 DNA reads TGTGCCAGCAGAGGAGGACTAGCGGGGGACTACAATGAGCAGTTCTTC. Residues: CASRGGLAGDYNEQFF.

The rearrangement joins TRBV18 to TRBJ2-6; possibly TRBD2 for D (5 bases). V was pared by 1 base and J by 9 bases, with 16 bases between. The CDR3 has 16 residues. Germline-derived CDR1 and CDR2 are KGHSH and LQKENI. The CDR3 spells CASSPRNGVEDNVLTF. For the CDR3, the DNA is TGTGCCAGCTCACCACGCAACGGGGTCGAGGACAACGTCCTGACTTTC.

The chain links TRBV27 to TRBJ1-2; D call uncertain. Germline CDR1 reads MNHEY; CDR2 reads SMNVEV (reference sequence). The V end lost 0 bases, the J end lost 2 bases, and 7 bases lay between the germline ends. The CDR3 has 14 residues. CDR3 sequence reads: CASSLSGGNYGYTF. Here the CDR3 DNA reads TGTGCCAGCAGTTTATCCGGCGGAAACTATGGCTACACCTTC.

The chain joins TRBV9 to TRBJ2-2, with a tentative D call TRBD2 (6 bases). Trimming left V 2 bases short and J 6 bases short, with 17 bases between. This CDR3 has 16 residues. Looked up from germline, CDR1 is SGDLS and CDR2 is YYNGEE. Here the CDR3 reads CASSVAQRVIAGELFF. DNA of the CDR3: TGTGCCAGCAGCGTGGCCCAGCGGGTTATAGCCGGGGAGCTGTTTTTT.

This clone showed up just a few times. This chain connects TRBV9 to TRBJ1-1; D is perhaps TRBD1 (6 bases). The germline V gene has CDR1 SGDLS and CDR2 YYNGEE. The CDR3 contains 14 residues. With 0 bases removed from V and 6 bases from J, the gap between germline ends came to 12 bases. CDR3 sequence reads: CASSVGRTEAEAFF. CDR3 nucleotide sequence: TGTGCCAGCAGCGTAGGTAGGACAGAAGCTGAAGCTTTCTTT.

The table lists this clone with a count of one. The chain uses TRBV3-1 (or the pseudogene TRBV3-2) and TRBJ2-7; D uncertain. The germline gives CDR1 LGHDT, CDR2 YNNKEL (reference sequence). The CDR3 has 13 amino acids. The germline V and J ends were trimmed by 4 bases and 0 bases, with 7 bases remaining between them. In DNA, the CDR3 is TGTGCCAGCAGCCCTACCGTCTCCTACGAGCAGTACTTC. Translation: CASSPTVSYEQYF.

CDR3 nucleotide sequence: TGCAGCGTTGCAGGGATCTACGAGCAGTACTTC. It codes for CSVAGIYEQYF. The rearrangement uses TRBV29-1 and TRBJ2-7; D possibly corresponds to TRBD1 (5 bases). V lost 4 bases and J lost 3, with 7 bases in between. The CDR3 covers 11 residues. Per the germline V gene, CDR1 is SQVTM and CDR2 is ANQGSEA.

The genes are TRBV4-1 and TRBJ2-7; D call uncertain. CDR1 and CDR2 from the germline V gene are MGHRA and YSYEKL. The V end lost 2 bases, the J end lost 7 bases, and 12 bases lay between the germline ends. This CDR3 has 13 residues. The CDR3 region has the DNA TGCGCCAGCAGCCAACGACTCACCGGGGAGCAGTACTTC. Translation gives CASSQRLTGEQYF.

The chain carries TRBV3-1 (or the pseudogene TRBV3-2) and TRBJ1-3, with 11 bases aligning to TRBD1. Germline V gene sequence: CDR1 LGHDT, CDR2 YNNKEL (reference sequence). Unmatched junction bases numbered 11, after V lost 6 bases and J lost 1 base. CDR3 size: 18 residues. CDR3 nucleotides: TGTGCCAGCAGAGAGACCCTCGGACAGGGGGCTTCTGGAAACACCATATATTTT. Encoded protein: CASRETLGQGASGNTIYF.

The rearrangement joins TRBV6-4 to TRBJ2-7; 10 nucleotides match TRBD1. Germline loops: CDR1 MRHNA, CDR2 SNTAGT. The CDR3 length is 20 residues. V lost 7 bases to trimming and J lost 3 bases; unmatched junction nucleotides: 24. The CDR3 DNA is TGTGCCAGCACTACCATGGGGACAGGGGCTCCTAACTTCTTGGGCTACGAGCAGTACTTC. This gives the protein CASTTMGTGAPNFLGYEQYF.

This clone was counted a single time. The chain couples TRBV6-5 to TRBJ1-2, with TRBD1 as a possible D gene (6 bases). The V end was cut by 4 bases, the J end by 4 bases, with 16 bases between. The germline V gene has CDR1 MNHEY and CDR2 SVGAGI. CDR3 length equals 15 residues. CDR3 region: CASSSNRVPGYGYTF. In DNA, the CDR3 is TGTGCCAGCAGTTCAAACAGGGTTCCAGGCTATGGCTACACCTTC.

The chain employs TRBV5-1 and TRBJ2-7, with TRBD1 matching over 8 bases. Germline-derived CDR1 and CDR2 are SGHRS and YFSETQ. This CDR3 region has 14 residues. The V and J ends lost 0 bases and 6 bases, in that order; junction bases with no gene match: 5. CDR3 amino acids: CASSLAQGVREQYF. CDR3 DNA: TGCGCCAGCAGCTTGGCACAGGGGGTCCGCGAGCAGTACTTC.

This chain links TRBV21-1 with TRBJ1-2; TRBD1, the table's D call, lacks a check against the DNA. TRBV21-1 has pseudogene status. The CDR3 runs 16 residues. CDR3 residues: CASSTKRGTGEYGYTF. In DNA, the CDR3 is TGTGCCAGCAGCACCAAAAGGGGGACAGGGGAATATGGCTACACCTTC.

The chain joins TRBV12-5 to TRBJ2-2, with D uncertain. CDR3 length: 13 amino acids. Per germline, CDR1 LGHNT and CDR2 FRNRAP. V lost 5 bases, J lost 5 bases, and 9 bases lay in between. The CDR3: CASGEIRTGELFF. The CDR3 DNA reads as TGTGCTAGTGGTGAGATCCGAACCGGGGAGCTGTTTTTT. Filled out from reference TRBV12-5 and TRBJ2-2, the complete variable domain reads DARVTQTPRHKVTEMGQEVTMRCQPILGHNTVFWYRQTMMQGLELLAYFRNRAPLDDSGMPKDRFSAEMPDATLATLKIQPSEPRDSAVYFCASGEIRTGELFFGEGSRLTVL.

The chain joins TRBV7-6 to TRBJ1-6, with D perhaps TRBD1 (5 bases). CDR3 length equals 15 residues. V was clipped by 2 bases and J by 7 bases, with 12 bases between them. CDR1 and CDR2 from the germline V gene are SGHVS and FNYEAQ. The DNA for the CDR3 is TGTGCCAGCAGCTTAATCGGGGGGTTGAATTCACCCCTCCACTTT. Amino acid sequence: CASSLIGGLNSPLHF.

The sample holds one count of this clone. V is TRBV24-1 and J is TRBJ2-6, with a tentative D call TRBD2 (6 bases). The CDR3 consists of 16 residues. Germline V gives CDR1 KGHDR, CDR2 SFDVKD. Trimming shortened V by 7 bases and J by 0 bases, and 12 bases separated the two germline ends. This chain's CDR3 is CATRGTELSGANVLTF. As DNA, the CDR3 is TGTGCCACCAGGGGGACTGAACTCTCTGGGGCCAACGTCCTGACTTTC.

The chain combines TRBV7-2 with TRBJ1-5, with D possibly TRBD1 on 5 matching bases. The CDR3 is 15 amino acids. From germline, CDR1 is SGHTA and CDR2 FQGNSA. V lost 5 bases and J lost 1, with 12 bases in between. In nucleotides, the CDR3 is TGTGCCAGCAGCCCCCGGTGGGGCAGCAATCAGCCCCAGCATTTT. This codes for CASSPRWGSNQPQHF.